Listed below are T cell receptor beta chains from one sample, sequenced in a study of molecular identifiers for immune sequencing clone quantification. TCRdb re-analysed the PCR reads in MiXCR, keeping a single row per CDR3 protein. The sample records hundreds of thousands of distinct CDR3 sequences, just under 20% being singletons. Sequenced sample: naive CD8+ T cells from blood, with Jurkat cell RNA spiked in. The receptors stem from a human donor in good health. Some libraries in this study had Jurkat cell RNA spiked in. Both conserved end residues are part of each CDR3. The D gene is left open where the match is weak. Size tells how often a clone was seen (once, few, many) or the class of an expanded clone, and some rows leave it out.

16	many	.	TRBV5-1	TRBJ1-1	TGCGCCAGCAGCTTGGGTAGGGGAGCGAGGGGCACTGAAGCTTTCTTT	CASSLGRGARGTEAFF
14	many	.	TRBV7-6	TRBJ1-1	TGTGCCAGCAGCTTACTGACGGTGAACACTGAAGCTTTCTTT	CASSLLTVNTEAFF
16	few	TRBD1	TRBV6-2/TRBV6-3	TRBJ2-1	TGTGCCAGCAGTAACCCCGGGACAGTGGTCTACAATGAGCAGTTCTTC	CASSNPGTVVYNEQFF
15	few	TRBD2	TRBV27	TRBJ2-5	TGTGCCAGCAGAACAGGACTAGCGGCGAAAGAGACCCAGTACTTC	CASRTGLAAKETQYF
13	many	.	TRBV11-2	TRBJ2-3	TGTGCCAGCAGCCCGGGGGTTACAGATACGCAGTATTTT	CASSPGVTDTQYF
14	many	TRBD1	TRBV13	TRBJ2-3	TGTGCCAGCAGCCGGGGACAGAGCACAGATACGCAGTATTTT	CASSRGQSTDTQYF
12	many	TRBD1	TRBV20-1	TRBJ1-1	TGCAGTGCTAGCAGGGGGATCACTGAAGCTTTCTTT	CSASRGITEAFF
15	many	TRBD2	TRBV5-1	TRBJ2-7	TGCGCCAGCAGCTATTCCGGCGAGCGGGGGTACGAGCAGTACTTC	CASSYSGERGYEQYF
16	many	TRBD1	TRBV11-2	TRBJ2-7	TGTGCCAGCAGCCAAATGCCGGGACAGAGGGTATACGAGCAGTACTTC	CASSQMPGQRVYEQYF
15	many	TRBD2	TRBV5-6	TRBJ2-7	TGTGCCAGCAGCTTTGGACTAGCGGTCCCCTACGAGCAGTACTTC	CASSFGLAVPYEQYF
15	many	.	TRBV19	TRBJ1-5	TGTGCCAGTACTATCACTCACTATAGCAATCAGCCCCAGCATTTT	CASTITHYSNQPQHF
13	many	.	TRBV12-3/TRBV12-4	TRBJ1-2	TGTGCCAGCAGTTCGGACGGAAACTATGGCTACACCTTC	CASSSDGNYGYTF
14	many	TRBD1	TRBV14	TRBJ2-7	TGTGCCAGCAGCCCCTGGCAGGGGGCCAAAGAGCAGTACTTC	CASSPWQGAKEQYF
13	many	.	TRBV5-4	TRBJ1-1	TGTGCCAGCGAGGAGGGGGATGCGACTGAAGCTTTCTTT	CASEEGDATEAFF
17	many	.	TRBV25-1	TRBJ1-6	TGTGCCAGCAGTGAAGGTGGTAGGGGGACATGGGGTTCACCCCTCCACTTT	CASSEGGRGTWGSPLHF
13	many	.	TRBV4-3	TRBJ1-5	TGCGCCAGCAGCCAAGTACAAAATCAGCCCCAGCATTTT	CASSQVQNQPQHF
17	many	.	TRBV7-9	TRBJ1-5	TGTGCCAGCAGCTTAGGGGACATAGGATTTAGCAATCAGCCCCAGCATTTT	CASSLGDIGFSNQPQHF
16	many	.	TRBV29-1	TRBJ2-2	TGCAGCGTTGAATTAGGGATATACAGGGTTCACGGGGAGCTGTTTTTT	CSVELGIYRVHGELFF
17	many	.	TRBV7-6	TRBJ2-1	TGTGCCAGCAGCTTAGAGTCACCGGGACTTATTTACAATGAGCAGTTCTTC	CASSLESPGLIYNEQFF
14	many	TRBD2	TRBV6-5	TRBJ2-1	TGTGCCAGCAGTTACTCGATCGCGGGGGAGGAGCAGTTCTTC	CASSYSIAGEEQFF
14	many	.	TRBV4-3	TRBJ2-5	TGCGCCAGCAGCCAAGGCATAGCACAAGAGACCCAGTACTTC	CASSQGIAQETQYF
16	.	.	TRBV2	TRBJ2-5	TGTGCCAGCAGTGTGGGGACGGTCCCAGGATTAGAGACCCAGTACTTC	CASSVGTVPGLETQYF
15	.	TRBD1	TRBV20-1	TRBJ1-5	TGCAGTGCTCACTCCAGGGGGGGGGGGCATCAGCCCCAGCATTTT	CSAHSRGGGHQPQHF
15	few	TRBD2	TRBV7-2	TRBJ2-5	TGTGCCAGCAGCCAGGGCCGCGGGGGAAGAGAGACCCAGTACTTC	CASSQGRGGRETQYF
13	once	.	TRBV20-1	TRBJ1-2	TGCAGTGCTAGTTTCCGGTCTGCAGATGGCTACACCTTC	CSASFRSADGYTF
13	few	.	TRBV19	TRBJ1-1	TGTGCCAGTAGTGTCCCTACAGACACTGAAGCTTTCTTT	CASSVPTDTEAFF
16	many	TRBD2	TRBV11-2	TRBJ2-5	TGTGCCAGCAGCTTAGTAATGGGTGGACTAGCAGAGACCCAGTACTTC	CASSLVMGGLAETQYF
13	few	.	TRBV12-3/TRBV12-4	TRBJ2-1	TGTGCCAGCAGGAACTTCGGGGCCAATGAGCAGTTCTTC	CASRNFGANEQFF
17	few	.	TRBV10-1	TRBJ2-5	TGCGCCAGACCGATCCCCGGGCCACCAGACACTAGGGAGACCCAGTACTTC	CARPIPGPPDTRETQYF
15	.	.	TRBV4-1	TRBJ1-2	TGCGCCAGCAGCCAAGAGACAGTACCTAACTATGGCTACACCTTC	CASSQETVPNYGYTF
15	.	.	TRBV27	TRBJ1-1	TGTGTCAGCAGTTTATACCCTCCTGGGGGCACTGAAGCTTTCTTT	CVSSLYPPGGTEAFF
15	.	TRBD2	TRBV27	TRBJ2-7	TGTGCCAGCAGTTTTAGCCTAGCGGCTTCCTACGAGCAGTACTTC	CASSFSLAASYEQYF
14	.	.	TRBV15	TRBJ2-7	TGTGCCACCAGCGCTCACGAGGGCTCCTACGAGCAGTACTTC	CATSAHEGSYEQYF
15	.	.	TRBV27	TRBJ1-5	TGTGCCAGCCGCCCGCATGAGGGCGGCAATCAGCCCCAGCATTTT	CASRPHEGGNQPQHF
14	many	TRBD1	TRBV6-5	TRBJ1-5	TGTGCCAGCAGTTCGGGACAGGGGAAGCAGCCCCAGCATTTT	CASSSGQGKQPQHF
15	few	TRBD1	TRBV4-1	TRBJ1-6	TGCGCCAGCAGCCACGCCGGGACAGGGGCATCACCCCTCCACTTT	CASSHAGTGASPLHF
13	many	.	TRBV10-3	TRBJ2-7	TGTGCCATCAGTGAGTCGGGAGCCCACGAGCAGTACTTC	CAISESGAHEQYF
15	.	.	TRBV27	TRBJ2-2	TGTGCCAGCAGTTTATTGGACAGCCGGGCCGGGGAGCTGTTTTTT	CASSLLDSRAGELFF
14	many	TRBD1	TRBV3-1	TRBJ2-5	TGTGCCAGCAGCCACGTAACAGGGGGGAAGACCCAGTACTTC	CASSHVTGGKTQYF
15	many	.	TRBV4-1	TRBJ1-6	TGCGCCAGCAGCCAAGTTATGGCCAGTAATTCACCCCTCCACTTT	CASSQVMASNSPLHF
15	few	.	TRBV4-3	TRBJ1-2	TGCGCCAGCAGCGGGTCCCGAGGCCGGGACTATGGCTACACCTTC	CASSGSRGRDYGYTF
14	.	TRBD2	TRBV4-1	TRBJ2-3	TGCGCCAGCAGGTCTAGCGGGGGGACAGATACGCGGTATTTT	CASRSSGGTDTRYF
13	many	TRBD1	TRBV19	TRBJ2-7	TGTGCCAGTAGTATGGGGACAGCGAACGAGCAGTACTTC	CASSMGTANEQYF
15	many	.	TRBV4-3	TRBJ1-3	TGCGCCAGCAGCCAAGATCTGAGCTCTGGAAACACCATATATTTT	CASSQDLSSGNTIYF
13	many	.	TRBV20-1	TRBJ2-2	TGCAGTGCTAGAACTAGGGGCGCCGGGGAGCTGTTTTTT	CSARTRGAGELFF
16	few	TRBD1	TRBV7-9	TRBJ1-3	TGTGCCAGCAGCTTAGGGGACAGCACCTCTGGAAACACCATATATTTT	CASSLGDSTSGNTIYF
16	many	TRBD1	TRBV4-1	TRBJ1-5	TGCGCCAGCAGCCAAACCGGGACAGGGGTCGATCAGCCCCAGCATTTT	CASSQTGTGVDQPQHF
14	.	.	TRBV5-1	TRBJ2-7	TGCGCCAGCAGCTTGAGCCTTAAATTCTACGAGCAGTACTTC	CASSLSLKFYEQYF
14	many	TRBD2	TRBV5-1	TRBJ2-7	TGCGCCAGCAGCTTGGGTAGCGGGGTGGGAGAGCAGTACTTC	CASSLGSGVGEQYF
16	many	.	TRBV30	TRBJ2-2	TGTGCCTGTATGGACGGGTCCAAACCGAACACCGGGGAGCTGTTTTTT	CACMDGSKPNTGELFF
14	few	.	TRBV10-2	TRBJ2-7	TGCGCCAGCAGTCCCGGGAAGAGGTCTGGCGAGCAGTACTTC	CASSPGKRSGEQYF
13	many	.	TRBV27	TRBJ2-5	TGTGCCAGCAGTTTACGCGGCCAAGAGACCCAGTACTTC	CASSLRGQETQYF
16	many	TRBD2	TRBV7-6	TRBJ2-1	TGTGCCAGCAGCTTAGTTACCCTAGCGGGGGATGCTGAGCAGTTCTTC	CASSLVTLAGDAEQFF
16	.	.	TRBV30	TRBJ1-1	TGTGCCTGCCGATTTTGGGGCAGGGGCCGGAACACTGAAGCTCTCTTT	CACRFWGRGRNTEALF
16	many	TRBD1	TRBV6-1	TRBJ2-3	TGTGCCAGCCCCGGCGACAGGGGAAAGGCTAGGGATACGCAGTATTTT	CASPGDRGKARDTQYF
13	many	.	TRBV7-9	TRBJ2-5	TGTGCCAGCAGCTTACCGGGACACAGTGCCCAGTACTTC	CASSLPGHSAQYF